The clone carrying this T cell receptor (beta chain) showed up many times. The antigen remains unidentified. As it was prepared, the TCRbeta library received unique molecular identifiers. TCRdb called the PCR reads again in MiXCR, with one record for every CDR3 protein. This table has 480,000 or so distinct CDR3 sequences, roughly a tenth appearing once. The CDR3 length is 16 residues. V lost 6 bases to trimming and J lost 4 bases; unmatched junction nucleotides: 10. This record belongs to a study of T-cell reconstitution after alpha-beta-depleted transplantation in children. General observations from the study: One year post-transplant, T-cell counts and diversity were largely derived from T cells produced anew.

The TCR comes from a child aged 2-15 years with inherited bone marrow failure, due to receive a stem cell transplant. The V gene is TRBV12-3 or TRBV12-4, the J gene TRBJ2-5, with 11 nucleotides matching TRBD2. This specimen was PBMCs, taken before TCRalphabeta/CD19-depleted stem cell transplant. This CDR3 reads CASRGGLGLAGETQYF. In DNA form, the CDR3 reads TGTGCCAGCAGGGGCGGTCTAGGACTAGCGGGAGAGACCCAGTACTTC.